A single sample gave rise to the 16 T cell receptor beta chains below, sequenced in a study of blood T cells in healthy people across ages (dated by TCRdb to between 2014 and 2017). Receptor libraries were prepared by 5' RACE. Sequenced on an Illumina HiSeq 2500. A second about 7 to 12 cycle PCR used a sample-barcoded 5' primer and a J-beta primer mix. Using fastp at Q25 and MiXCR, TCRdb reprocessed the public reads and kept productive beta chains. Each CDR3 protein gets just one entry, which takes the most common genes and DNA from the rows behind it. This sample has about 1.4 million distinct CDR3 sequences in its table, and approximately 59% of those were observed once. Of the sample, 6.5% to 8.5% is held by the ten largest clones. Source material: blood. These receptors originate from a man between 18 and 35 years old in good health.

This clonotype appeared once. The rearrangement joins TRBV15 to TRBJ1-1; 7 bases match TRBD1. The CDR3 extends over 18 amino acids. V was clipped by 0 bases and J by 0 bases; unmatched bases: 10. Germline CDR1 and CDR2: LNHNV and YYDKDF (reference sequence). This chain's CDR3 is CATSRDPRDSSMNTEAFF. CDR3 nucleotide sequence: TGTGCCACCAGCAGAGACCCGCGGGACAGCTCCATGAACACTGAAGCTTTCTTT.

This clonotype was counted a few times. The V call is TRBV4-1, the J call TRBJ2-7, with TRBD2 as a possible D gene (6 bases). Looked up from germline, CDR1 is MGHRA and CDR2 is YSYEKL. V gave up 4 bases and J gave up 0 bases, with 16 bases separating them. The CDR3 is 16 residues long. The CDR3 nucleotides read TGCGCCAGCAGCCTCGAGGAGGGCCCCTACTCCTACGAGCAGTACTTC. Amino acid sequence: CASSLEEGPYSYEQYF.

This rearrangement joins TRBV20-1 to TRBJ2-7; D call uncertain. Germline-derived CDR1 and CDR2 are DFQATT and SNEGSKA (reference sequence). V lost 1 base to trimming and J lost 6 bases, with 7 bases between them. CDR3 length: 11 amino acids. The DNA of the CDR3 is TGCAGTGCTAGAGCAGTAGCCGAGCAGTACTTC. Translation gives CSARAVAEQYF.

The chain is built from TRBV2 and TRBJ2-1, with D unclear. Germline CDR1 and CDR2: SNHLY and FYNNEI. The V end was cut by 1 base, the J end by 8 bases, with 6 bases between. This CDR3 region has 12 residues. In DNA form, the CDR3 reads TGTGCCAGCAGTGAAGTCCGGGATGAGCAGTTCTTC. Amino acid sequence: CASSEVRDEQFF.

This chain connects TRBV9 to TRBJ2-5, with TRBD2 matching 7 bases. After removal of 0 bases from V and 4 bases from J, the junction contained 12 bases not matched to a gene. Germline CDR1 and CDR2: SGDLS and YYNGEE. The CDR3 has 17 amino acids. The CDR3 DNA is TGTGCCAGCAGCGTAGGCCCCTTGGGGGGGGGAGTAGAGACCCAGTACTTC. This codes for CASSVGPLGGGVETQYF.

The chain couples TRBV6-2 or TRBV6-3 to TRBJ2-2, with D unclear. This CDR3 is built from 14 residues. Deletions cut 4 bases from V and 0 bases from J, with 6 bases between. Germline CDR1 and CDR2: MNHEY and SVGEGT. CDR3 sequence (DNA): TGTGCCAGCAGTTCGGCCTCGAACACCGGGGAGCTGTTTTTT. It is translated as CASSSASNTGELFF.

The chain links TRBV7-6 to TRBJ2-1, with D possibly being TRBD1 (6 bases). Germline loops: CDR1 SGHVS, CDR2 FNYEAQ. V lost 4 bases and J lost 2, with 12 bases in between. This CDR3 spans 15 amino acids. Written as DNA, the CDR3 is TGTGCCAGCAGCTCCCACCGGGACACCTACAATGAGCAGTTCTTC. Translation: CASSSHRDTYNEQFF.

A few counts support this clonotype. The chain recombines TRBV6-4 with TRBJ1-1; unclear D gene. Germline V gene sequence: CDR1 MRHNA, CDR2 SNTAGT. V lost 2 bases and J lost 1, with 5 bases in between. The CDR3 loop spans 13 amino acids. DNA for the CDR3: TGTGCCAGCAGTGACACGGGGAACACTGAAGCTTTCTTT. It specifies CASSDTGNTEAFF.

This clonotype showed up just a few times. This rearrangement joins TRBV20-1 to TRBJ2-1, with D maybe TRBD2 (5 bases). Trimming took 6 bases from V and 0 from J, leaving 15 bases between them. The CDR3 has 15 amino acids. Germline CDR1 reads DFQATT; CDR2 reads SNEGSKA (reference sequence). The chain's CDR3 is CSATPSGSSYNEQFF. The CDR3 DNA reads TGCAGTGCCACCCCAAGCGGAAGCTCCTACAATGAGCAGTTCTTC.

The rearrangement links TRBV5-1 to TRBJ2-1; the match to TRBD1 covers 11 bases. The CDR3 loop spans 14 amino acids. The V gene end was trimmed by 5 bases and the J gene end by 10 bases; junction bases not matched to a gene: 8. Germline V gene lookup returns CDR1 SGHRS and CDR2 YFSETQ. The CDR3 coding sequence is TGCGCCAGCAGAGGACAGGGGGCGAACGGAGAGCAGTTCTTC. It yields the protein CASRGQGANGEQFF.

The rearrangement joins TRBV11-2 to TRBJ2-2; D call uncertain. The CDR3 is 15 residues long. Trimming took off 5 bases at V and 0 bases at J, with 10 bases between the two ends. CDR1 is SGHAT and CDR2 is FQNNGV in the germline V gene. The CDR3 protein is CASSTQRANTGELFF. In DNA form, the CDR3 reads TGTGCCAGCAGCACGCAACGTGCGAACACCGGGGAGCTGTTTTTT.

In DNA form, the CDR3 reads TGCGCCGTCCTAGCGGCGAACACCGGGGAGCTGTTTTTT. Translated, it gives CAVLAANTGELFF. The chain carries TRBV5-1 and TRBJ2-2; 7 bases fit TRBD2. This CDR3 comprises 13 residues. V gave up 10 bases and J gave up 0 bases; unmatched junction bases: 3. The germline gives CDR1 SGHRS, CDR2 YFSETQ.

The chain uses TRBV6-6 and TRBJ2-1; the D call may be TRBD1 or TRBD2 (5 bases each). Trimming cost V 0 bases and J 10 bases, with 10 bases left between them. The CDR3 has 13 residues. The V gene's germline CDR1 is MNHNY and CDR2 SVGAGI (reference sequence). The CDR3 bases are TGTGCCAGCAGTTACTCTCCGGGACCGGAGCAGTTCTTC. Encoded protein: CASSYSPGPEQFF.

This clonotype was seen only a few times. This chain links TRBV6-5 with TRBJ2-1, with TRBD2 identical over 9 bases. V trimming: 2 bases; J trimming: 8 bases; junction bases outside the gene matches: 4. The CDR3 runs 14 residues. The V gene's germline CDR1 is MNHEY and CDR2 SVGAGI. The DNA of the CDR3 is TGTGCCAGCAGTTACGGCGGGAGGGGCTATGAGCAGTTCTTC. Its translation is CASSYGGRGYEQFF.

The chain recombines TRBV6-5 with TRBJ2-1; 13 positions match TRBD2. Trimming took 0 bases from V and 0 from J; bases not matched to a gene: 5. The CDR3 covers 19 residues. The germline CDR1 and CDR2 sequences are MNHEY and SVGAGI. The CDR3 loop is CASSYSGTSGVSSYNEQFF. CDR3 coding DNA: TGTGCCAGCAGTTACTCGGGGACTAGCGGGGTCAGCTCCTACAATGAGCAGTTCTTC.

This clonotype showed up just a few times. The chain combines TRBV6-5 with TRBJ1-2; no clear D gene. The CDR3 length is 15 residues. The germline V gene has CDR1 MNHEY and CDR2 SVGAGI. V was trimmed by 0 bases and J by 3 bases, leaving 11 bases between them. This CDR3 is CASSYSPVSDYGYTF. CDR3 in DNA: TGTGCCAGCAGTTACTCGCCTGTCTCGGACTATGGCTACACCTTC.